This TCR beta chain was sequenced for a study of T cells in tumors after PD-1 blockade. Method: immunoSEQ multiplex PCR; TCRdb's copy keeps in-frame clones and lacks some. This table has 30,000 to 40,000 clones, around 78% appearing once. Trimming cost V 0 bases and J 2 bases, with 9 bases left between them. Germline V gene data show CDR1 as SGHDT and CDR2 as YYEEEE. The CDR3 extends over 14 amino acids. The material was PBMCs, obtained before anti-PD-1 treatment. The sequence was obtained from a human donor with basal cell carcinoma. The genes are TRBV5-6 and TRBJ2-7, with D hard to call. The CDR3 loop is CASSLGPDTYEQYF. CDR3 in DNA: TGTGCCAGCAGCTTGGGGCCTGATACCTACGAGCAGTACTTC.